The clone carrying this TCR beta chain appeared a few times. This CDR3 is built from 12 residues. Germline assignment: CDR1 MNHEY and CDR2 SVGAGI. V was shortened by 6 bases and J by 2 bases, with 7 bases between the two germline ends. The sample is drawn from a study of early stage breast cancer tumors. As for the study in general: Of some 15 invasive breast tumors, 11 to 12 were hormone receptor-positive, HER2-negative.

Produced via immunoSEQ multiplex PCR; TCRdb's table is partial and in-frame only. The table includes around 1,900 clones, around 66% detected once. The receptor was derived from a person aged 40 to 49 with breast cancer. The chain links TRBV6-5 to TRBJ1-1, with D hard to call. Sequences were obtained from normal breast tissue next to the tumor. CDR3 residues: CASRRLNTEAFF. CDR3 DNA sequence: TGTGCCAGCAGACGGCTAAACACTGAAGCTTTCTTT.